This T cell receptor beta chain was sequenced during a study of cytomegalovirus exposure and HLA in healthy donors. Looking at the study overall: Genetic ancestry analysis placed around four fifths of the 410 or so donors that were genotyped in the Caucasian-associated cluster.

Worth noting for this clone: What it recognizes is unknown.

Study results and caveats: One variant, a missense change in DCLRE1C, was linked in a later analysis to TCR beta V- and J-gene trimming. CMV serostatus stood as the only immune exposure information on hand.

PCR amplification relied on 60 Vbeta primers (plus 13 Jbeta primers). Data came from immunoSEQ multiplex PCR; TCRdb stores just in-frame clones and leaves some out. The sample records 100,000 or so clones, 74% being singletons. The CDR3 runs 15 residues. The trim removed 7 bases at V and 4 bases at J, leaving 11 bases unmatched. Germline-derived CDR1 and CDR2 are SQVTM and ANQGSEA. The sample consisted of PBMCs. The J gene is TRBJ1-4, the V gene TRBV29-1; 8 positions match TRBD1. The clonotype was recovered from a man aged 50 or older in good health and CMV-seropositive. CDR3 protein: CSALSPGGHNEKLFF. The CDR3 DNA follows: TGCAGCGCTTTGTCCCCAGGGGGCCATAATGAAAAACTGTTTTTT.